These 2 T cell receptor beta chains came from one sample sequenced in a study of T cells after yellow fever vaccination (dated by TCRdb to between 2018 and 2021). The treatment or condition label here, explained by the study, means: live attenuated yellow fever vaccine strain. Library preparation used 5' RACE. The run used an Illumina HiSeq 2500. The raw public data were reprocessed by TCRdb itself: fastp quality trimming at Q25, MiXCR clonotype calling, in-frame beta chains only. Entries are consolidated by CDR3 protein sequence, retaining the most common genes and DNA. The sample yields about 630,000 distinct CDR3 sequences; 9% to 15% were counted once. The ten largest clones capture under 15% of the sample. This sample comprised PBMCs, obtained on the day of the yellow fever booster vaccination. Source of these receptors: a man younger than 40 who received the YFV17D yellow fever vaccine.

Of note for this clonotype: A read error may produce the germline difference seen at one junction end. The chain uses TRBV18 and TRBJ2-2, with 7 bases identical to TRBD2. Per the germline V gene, CDR1 is KGHSH and CDR2 is LQKENI. This CDR3 is 15 amino acids long. The CDR3 DNA is TGTGCCAGCTCACCACTCGAGGTCCCGAGCGGGGAGCTGCTTTTT. This codes for CASSPLEVPSGELLF.

This clonotype turned up a few times. The V and J genes are TRBV6-2 or TRBV6-3 and TRBJ2-1; 11 bases agree with TRBD2. The CDR3 totals 19 residues. With 6 bases clipped from V and 0 bases from J, the junction kept 13 bases outside the gene matches. Per the germline V gene, CDR1 is MNHEY and CDR2 is SVGEGT. CDR3 loop: CASRVRTSGLRYSYNEQFF. CDR3 DNA: TGTGCCAGCAGGGTCAGGACTAGCGGGTTACGGTACTCCTACAATGAGCAGTTCTTC.